This T cell receptor beta chain was obtained from a study of technical replicates of blood from a few donors. From germline, CDR1 is MDHEN and CDR2 SYDVKM. V was pared by 7 bases and J by 7 bases, with 23 bases between. The CDR3 has 16 residues. Repertoires were generated with immunoSEQ multiplex PCR, while TCRdb's copy carries only in-frame clones and drops some. Among 90,000 to 100,000 clones listed, less than 95% were seen once. The chain joins TRBV28 to TRBJ1-5; D might be TRBD1 (6 bases). The receptor comes from a human donor in good health. The specimen was T cells isolated from PBMCs. This CDR3 reads CASTSFLDSVRQPQHF. CDR3 sequence (DNA): TGTGCCAGCACTAGTTTCCTGGACAGCGTTAGACAGCCCCAGCATTTT.